This record looks at one T cell receptor beta chain sequence and its context. The target antigen is unknown. The data originate from a study of Ad26.COV2.S vaccination and SARS-CoV-2 variants. Study-level results: Individuals receiving vaccine had higher spike-specific TCR breadth than placebo recipients did. Vaccinees and placebo recipients showed similar non-spike TCR breadth. Post-vaccination spike-specific CD8+ and CD4+ T cell responses reportedly had substantial breadth.

Profiled with immunoSEQ multiplex PCR; TCRdb holds only in-frame clones, not every one. This sample carries around 370,000 clones, 92% of them seen once, and the ten largest clones take 3.5% to 4.5%. CDR1 is SGHRS and CDR2 is YFSETQ in the germline V gene. The CDR3 extends over 13 amino acids. Deletions cut 0 bases from V and 10 bases from J, with 11 bases between. Sequenced here: peripheral blood, sampled after recovery from COVID-19. This sequence joins TRBV5-1 and TRBJ2-1; D might be TRBD1 or TRBD2, each matching 6 bases. The clonotype comes from a human donor who had recovered from COVID-19. CDR3 bases: TGCGCCAGCAGCTTGGAATTGGGGGGCGAGCAGTTCTTC. Translating it yields CASSLELGGEQFF.